This TCR beta chain was recovered during a study of memory CD4+ T cells and cytomegalovirus serostatus (dated by TCRdb to 2018 to 2020). As for the study more broadly: The roughly 35 healthy Belgian adults in the cohort included 9 who were CMV seropositive and roughly 24 who were CMV seronegative. To replicate a published TCR-based CMV serostatus classifier, the study sequenced CD4+ memory TCRbeta repertoires from a Belgian cohort whose cytomegalovirus serostatus was known. General findings and caveats noted by the study authors: The results were interpreted as suggesting that the CMV-associated TCR signature is largely present in the CD4+ memory repertoire. Of roughly 170 previously reported CMV-associated TCRbeta sequences, 67 appeared in the CD4+ memory repertoires, each in one to five individuals. CMV serostatus prediction reached a median bootstrapped AUC of about 0.94 with the original framework and 0.75 to 0.92 with a US-trained random forest. Only CD4+CD45RO+ memory cells were sequenced, in contrast to the original study, which included naive and memory CD4+ and CD8+ populations. The original-framework classifier achieved a median bootstrapped AUC of about 0.94 with a 95% CI of 0.76-1.00 on the Belgian cohort.

V is reduced by 5 bases and J by 1 base, leaving a spacing of 8 bases between them. From the germline V gene (reference sequence), CDR1 is MNHNY and CDR2 is SVGAGI. The CDR3, from cysteine to phenylalanine, totals 13 residues. The entry retains the CDR3 DNA only, 39 bases that are in frame from base 1. A FACSAria II was used to sort memory CD4+ T cells, defined as single viable CD3+CD4+CD8-CD45RO+ cells. To determine CMV serostatus, a Roche Elecsys assay was used that detects serum IgG against CMV pp150, pp28, p38 and p52. After thawing, total CD4+ T cells were enriched by positive selection with CD4 magnetic microbeads. The samples came from a different study that was designed specifically to examine the CD4+ T cell memory repertoire. Peripheral blood mononuclear cells were isolated and cryopreserved according to standard operating procedures, and serum was stored at -80 degrees C. The staining relied on CD3-PerCP (BW264/56), CD4-APC (RPA-T4), CD45RO-PE (UCHT1) and CD8-Pacific Orange (3B5) antibodies, and Sytox blue was used to exclude non-viable cells.

With respect to this clone: No antigen is known for it. No base qualities exist here, and no much larger clone lies one base off it.

The Quick-DNA Microprep Kit was used to extract genomic DNA from the sorted cells. Amplification of TCRbeta DNA was done with the immunoSEQ hsTCRbeta kit, following the protocol from the manufacturer. An Illumina MiSeq instrument was used to sequence the TCRbeta libraries. The study's own analysis went as follows. Following removal of out-of-frame sequences, 2.4 million or so distinct TCRbeta sequences were retained, with an average of roughly 67,000 per individual. Each individual was scored using the number of around 180 previously reported CMV-associated TCRbeta sequences that the individual carried and the total number of productive distinct TCRbeta sequences. A beta-binomial model was reimplemented in Python, and scikit-learn random forests with default parameters were trained on data from the US cohort. On the Belgian cohort, classifier performance was reported as the median AUC, along with percentile confidence intervals, across 10,000 bootstrap iterations. TCRdb took over this immuneACCESS table, retaining in-frame rearrangements with V and J assigned. Such tables are incomplete; in checked studies, under half of the missing clones stem from an unresolved V gene, and the remainder is unexplained. V and J calls and clone size are as listed in that table; D and trimming were resolved from the DNA. The sample has about 60,000 clones on record, 60% to 85% of them singletons. In total, the top ten clones hold 0.53% of the sample.

The source is an adult in good health and CMV-seronegative. Some clones in this sample may be carry-over from other donors' samples. Input material: memory CD4+ T cells from blood. Recombination linked TRBV6-6 to TRBJ1-1; no D gene is confidently identified. The CDR3 region: CASSDHQNTEAFF. The nucleotide sequence reads TGTGCCAGCAGTGACCACCAGAACACTGAAGCTTTCTTT.